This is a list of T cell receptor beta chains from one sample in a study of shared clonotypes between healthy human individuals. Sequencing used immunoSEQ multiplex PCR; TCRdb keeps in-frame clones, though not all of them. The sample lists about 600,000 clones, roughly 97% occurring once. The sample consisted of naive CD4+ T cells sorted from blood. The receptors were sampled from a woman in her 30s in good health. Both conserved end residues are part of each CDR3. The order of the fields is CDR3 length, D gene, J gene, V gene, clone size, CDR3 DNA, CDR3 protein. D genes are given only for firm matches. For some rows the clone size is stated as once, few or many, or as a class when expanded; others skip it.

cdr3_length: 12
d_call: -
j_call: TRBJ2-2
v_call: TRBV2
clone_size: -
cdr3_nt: TGTGCCAGCGCTTACCACACCGGGGAGCTGTTTTTT
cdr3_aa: CASAYHTGELFF

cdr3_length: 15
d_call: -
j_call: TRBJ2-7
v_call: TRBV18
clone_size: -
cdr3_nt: TGTGCCAGCTCAACCCAAAGGCTGGGGGCGCGGGAGCAGTACTTC
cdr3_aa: CASSTQRLGAREQYF

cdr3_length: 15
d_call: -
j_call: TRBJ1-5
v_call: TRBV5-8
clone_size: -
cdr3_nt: TGTGCCAGCAGCTTGGCAACAGGGTCTGGTCAGCCCCAGCATTTT
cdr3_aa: CASSLATGSGQPQHF

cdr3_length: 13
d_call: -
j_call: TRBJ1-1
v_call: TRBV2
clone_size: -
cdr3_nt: TGTGCCAGCACGGCAGATCTAAACACTGAAGCTTTCTTT
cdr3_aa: CASTADLNTEAFF

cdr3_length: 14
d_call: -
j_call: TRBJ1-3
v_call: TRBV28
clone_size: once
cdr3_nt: TGTGCCAGCACCTCATCCCTCGAAGGAAACACCATATATTTT
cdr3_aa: CASTSSLEGNTIYF

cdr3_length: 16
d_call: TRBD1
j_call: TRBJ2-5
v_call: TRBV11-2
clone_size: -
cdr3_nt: TGTGCCAGCAGCTTAGTCCGGACAGGGATAGGAGAGACCCAGTACTTC
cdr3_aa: CASSLVRTGIGETQYF

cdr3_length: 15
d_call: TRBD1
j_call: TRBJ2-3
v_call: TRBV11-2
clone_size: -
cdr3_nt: TGTGCCAGCAGCTTGAGACAGGGTTATTTGGATACGCAGTATTTT
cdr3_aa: CASSLRQGYLDTQYF

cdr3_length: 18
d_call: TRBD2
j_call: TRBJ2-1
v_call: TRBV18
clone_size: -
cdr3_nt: TGTGCCAGCTCACCAACCCAAAGCGGGAGAGGGACCTACAATGAGCAGTTCTTC
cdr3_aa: CASSPTQSGRGTYNEQFF

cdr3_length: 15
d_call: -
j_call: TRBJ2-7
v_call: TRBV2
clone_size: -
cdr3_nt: TGTGCCAGCAGTGAGGCAACACAGAAATCCTACGAGCAGTACTTC
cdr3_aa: CASSEATQKSYEQYF

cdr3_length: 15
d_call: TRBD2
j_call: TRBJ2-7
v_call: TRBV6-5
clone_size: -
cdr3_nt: TGTGCCAGCAGCATACTTGCGGGAGGTATCTACGAGCAGTACTTC
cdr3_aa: CASSILAGGIYEQYF

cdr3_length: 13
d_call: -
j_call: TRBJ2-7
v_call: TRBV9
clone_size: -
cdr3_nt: TGTGCCAGCAGCAGGGACCTGGTGGACGAGCAGTACTTC
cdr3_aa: CASSRDLVDEQYF

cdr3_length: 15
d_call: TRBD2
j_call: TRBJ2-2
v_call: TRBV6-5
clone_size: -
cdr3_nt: TGTGCCAGCAGTTCGGCGGGAGGGCCTCCCGGGGAGCTGTTTTTT
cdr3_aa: CASSSAGGPPGELFF

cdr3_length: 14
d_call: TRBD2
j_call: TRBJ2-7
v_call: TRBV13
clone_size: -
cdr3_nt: TGTGCCAGCAGCTCCACCTCGACTAGCTCCGAGCAGTACTTC
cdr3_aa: CASSSTSTSSEQYF

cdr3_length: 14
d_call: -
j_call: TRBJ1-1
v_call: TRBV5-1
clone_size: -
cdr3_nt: TGCGCCAGCAGCTCGCGACAGATGAACACTGAAGCTTTCTTT
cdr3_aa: CASSSRQMNTEAFF

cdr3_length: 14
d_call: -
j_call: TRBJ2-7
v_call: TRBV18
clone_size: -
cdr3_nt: TGTGCCAGCTCTCCGGGCGGTCAGGTTAGCGAGCAGTACTTC
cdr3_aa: CASSPGGQVSEQYF

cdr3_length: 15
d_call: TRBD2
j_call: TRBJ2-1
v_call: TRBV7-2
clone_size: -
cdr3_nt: TGTGCCAGCAGCTTAGTTCTAGCGGGAGACAATGAGCAGTTCTTC
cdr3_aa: CASSLVLAGDNEQFF

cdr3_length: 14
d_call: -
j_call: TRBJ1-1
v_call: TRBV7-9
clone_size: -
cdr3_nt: TGTGCCAGCAGCTTAGAGTCTATGAACACTGAAGCTTTCTTT
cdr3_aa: CASSLESMNTEAFF

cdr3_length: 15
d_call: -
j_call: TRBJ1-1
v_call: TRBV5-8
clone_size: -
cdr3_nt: TGTGCCAGCAGCTTGGTCAGGGATGTAGGTACTGAAGCTTTCTTT
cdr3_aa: CASSLVRDVGTEAFF

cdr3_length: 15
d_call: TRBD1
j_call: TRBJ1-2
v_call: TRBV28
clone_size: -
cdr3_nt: TGTGCCAGCAGTTTAGGGGCCCGGACAGGGAGGGGCTACACCTTC
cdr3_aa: CASSLGARTGRGYTF

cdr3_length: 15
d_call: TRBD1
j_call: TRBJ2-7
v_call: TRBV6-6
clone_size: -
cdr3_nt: TGTGCCAGCAGTTACGGGGACAGTTCCTGCTACGAGCAGTACTTC
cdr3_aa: CASSYGDSSCYEQYF

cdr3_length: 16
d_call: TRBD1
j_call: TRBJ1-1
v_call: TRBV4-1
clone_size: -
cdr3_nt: TGCGCCAGCAGCCCTGGACAGGGGGCTTGGGGCACTGAAGCTTTCTTT
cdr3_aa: CASSPGQGAWGTEAFF

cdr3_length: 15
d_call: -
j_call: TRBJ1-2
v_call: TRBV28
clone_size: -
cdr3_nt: TGTGCCAGCAGGCCCGGCGGAGGGGGGTACTATGGCTACACCTTC
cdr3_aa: CASRPGGGGYYGYTF

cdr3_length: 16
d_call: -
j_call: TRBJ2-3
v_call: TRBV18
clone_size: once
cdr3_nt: TGTGCCAGCTCACCATACCCGGACGGCCACACAGATACGCAGTATTTT
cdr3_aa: CASSPYPDGHTDTQYF

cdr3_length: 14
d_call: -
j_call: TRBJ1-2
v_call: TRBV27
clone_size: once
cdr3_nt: TGTGCCAGCAGTACCCCCCAGAGGGGATATGGCTACACCTTC
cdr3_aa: CASSTPQRGYGYTF

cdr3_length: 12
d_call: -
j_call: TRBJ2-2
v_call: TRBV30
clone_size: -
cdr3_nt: TGTGCCTGGAGTGCTCAGGGGTGGGAGCTGTTTTTT
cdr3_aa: CAWSAQGWELFF

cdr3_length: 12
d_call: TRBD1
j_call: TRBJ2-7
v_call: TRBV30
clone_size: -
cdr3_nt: TGTGCCTGGGATGGACAGGGAGACGAGCAGTACTTC
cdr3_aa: CAWDGQGDEQYF

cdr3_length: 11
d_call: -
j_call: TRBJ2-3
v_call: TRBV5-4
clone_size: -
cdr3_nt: TGTGCCACCACTGTTGCAGATACGCAGTATTTT
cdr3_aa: CATTVADTQYF

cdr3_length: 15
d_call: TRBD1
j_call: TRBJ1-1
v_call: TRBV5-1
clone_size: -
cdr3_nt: TGCGCCAGCAGCAACCGGGACAGGGCGAACACTGAAGCTTTCTTT
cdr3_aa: CASSNRDRANTEAFF

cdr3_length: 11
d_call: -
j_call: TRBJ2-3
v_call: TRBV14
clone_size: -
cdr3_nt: TGTGCCAGCAGCCAAGCCAGGACGCAGTATTTT
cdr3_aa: CASSQARTQYF

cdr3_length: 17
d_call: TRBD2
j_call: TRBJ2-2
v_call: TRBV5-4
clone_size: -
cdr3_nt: TGTGCCAGCAGCTCCGGGACTAGCGGATTGAACACCGGGGAGCTGTTTTTT
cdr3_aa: CASSSGTSGLNTGELFF

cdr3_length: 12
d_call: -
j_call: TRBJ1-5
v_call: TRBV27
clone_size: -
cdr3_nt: TGTGCCAGCAAGCAGGGCCATCAGCCCCAGCATTTT
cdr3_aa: CASKQGHQPQHF

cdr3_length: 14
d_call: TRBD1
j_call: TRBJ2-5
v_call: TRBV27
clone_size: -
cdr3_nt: TGTGCCAGCAGTAGAGACAGGGGCGGAGAGACCCAGTACTTC
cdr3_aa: CASSRDRGGETQYF

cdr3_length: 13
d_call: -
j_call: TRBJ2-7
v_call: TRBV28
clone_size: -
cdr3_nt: TGTGCCAGCAGTTTTCGGGCGTACTACGAGCAGTACTTC
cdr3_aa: CASSFRAYYEQYF

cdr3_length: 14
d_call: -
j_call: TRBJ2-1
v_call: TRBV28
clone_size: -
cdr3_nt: TGTGCCAGCAGTTTATACCCAAAAAACAATGAGCAGTTCTTC
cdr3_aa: CASSLYPKNNEQFF

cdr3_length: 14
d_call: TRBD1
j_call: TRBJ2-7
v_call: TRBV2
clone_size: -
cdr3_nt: TGTGCCAGCAGTCGACAGGGCCTGACTAACGAGCAGTACTTC
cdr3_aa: CASSRQGLTNEQYF

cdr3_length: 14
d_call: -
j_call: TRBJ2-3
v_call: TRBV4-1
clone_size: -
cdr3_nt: TGCGCCAGCAGCCAACAGGGGTTCACAGATACGCAGTATTTT
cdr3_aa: CASSQQGFTDTQYF

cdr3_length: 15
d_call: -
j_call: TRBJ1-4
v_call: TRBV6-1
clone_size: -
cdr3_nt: TGTGCCAGCACCCCCTGGACAGAACCCAATGAAAAACTGTTTTTT
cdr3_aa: CASTPWTEPNEKLFF

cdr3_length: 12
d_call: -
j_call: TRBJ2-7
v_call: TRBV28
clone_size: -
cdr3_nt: TGTGCCAGCAGGGGCACAAGCTACGAGCAGTACTTC
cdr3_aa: CASRGTSYEQYF

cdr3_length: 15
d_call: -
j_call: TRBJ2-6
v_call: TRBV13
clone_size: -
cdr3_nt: TGTGCCAGCAGCCAACAGGGTTCAGGGGCCAACGTCCTGACTTTC
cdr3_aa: CASSQQGSGANVLTF

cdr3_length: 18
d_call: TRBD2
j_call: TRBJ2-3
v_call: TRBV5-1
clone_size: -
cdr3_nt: TGCGCCAGCAGCTCCCCCGGGACTAGCGGGAGTGGTACAGATACGCAGTATTTT
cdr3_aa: CASSSPGTSGSGTDTQYF

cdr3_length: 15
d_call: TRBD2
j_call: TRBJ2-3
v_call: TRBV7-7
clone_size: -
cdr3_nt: TGTGCCACTCCCCTTTCAGCGGGAAGCACAGATACGCAGTATTTT
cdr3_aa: CATPLSAGSTDTQYF

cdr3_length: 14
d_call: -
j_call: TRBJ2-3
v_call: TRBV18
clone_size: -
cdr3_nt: TGTGCCAGCTCACCCGGGAGTGTCTCAGATACGCAGTATTTT
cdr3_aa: CASSPGSVSDTQYF

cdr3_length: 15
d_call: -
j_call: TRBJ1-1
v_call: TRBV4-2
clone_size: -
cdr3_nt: TGTGCCAGCAGCCAAGGAGAAGGGATGAACACTGAAGCTTTCTTT
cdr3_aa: CASSQGEGMNTEAFF

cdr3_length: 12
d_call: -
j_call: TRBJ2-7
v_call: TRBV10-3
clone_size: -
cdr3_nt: TGTGCCATCAGTGAGTATCGGAGCGAGCAGTACTTC
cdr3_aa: CAISEYRSEQYF